This T cell receptor (beta chain) was obtained from a study of T cell responses to AZD1222 COVID-19 vaccine. Study-level findings and limits: Seropositive at baseline were only five or six AZD1222 recipients. Reports say nearly half of spike-specific TCRs go after unmutated variant regions.

Sequenced by immunoSEQ multiplex PCR; TCRdb stores in-frame clones only, minus some. Among 100,000 to 150,000 clones listed, about 92% were seen once. On this clone itself: The antigen remains unidentified.

The receptor's source is an adult in good health. Sequencing was performed on peripheral blood, taken on day 0 of MenACWY control vaccination.

CDR3 sequence (DNA): TGTGCCAGCAGCCAAGATGCTTGGGGGGAGAACTATGGCTACACCTTC. It encodes CASSQDAWGENYGYTF. V is TRBV4-2 and J is TRBJ1-2; tentative D call: TRBD1 (5 bases). The CDR3 loop spans 16 amino acids. Trimming pared 0 bases from V and 2 bases from J, leaving 13 bases between. Looked up from germline, CDR1 is LGHNA and CDR2 is YNFKEQ.